This T cell receptor (beta chain) is drawn from a study of graft-versus-host responses after intestinal transplantation. Notes on the study in general: Patients who carried graft-donor T cell macrochimerism also had high graft-versus-host to host-versus-graft clonal ratios in their allografts.

Comment on this clone: Its antigen is unknown.

Sequencing used immunoSEQ multiplex PCR; TCRdb keeps in-frame clones, though not all of them. The sample carries about 82,000 clones, under 95% recorded once. This CDR3 has 13 amino acids. Trimming removed 5 bases from V and 2 bases from J, with 7 bases in between. The germline V gene has CDR1 SGHTA and CDR2 FQGNSA. The clonotype comes from a human donor who was the organ donor for an intestinal transplant. The sample here was unstimulated CD4+ T cells sorted from spleen or lymph node cells, taken before transplant. The rearrangement joins TRBV7-2 to TRBJ2-1, with D maybe TRBD2 (5 bases). The CDR3 sequence: CASSPGTYNEQFF. CDR3 in DNA: TGTGCCAGCAGCCCCGGGACCTACAATGAGCAGTTCTTC.